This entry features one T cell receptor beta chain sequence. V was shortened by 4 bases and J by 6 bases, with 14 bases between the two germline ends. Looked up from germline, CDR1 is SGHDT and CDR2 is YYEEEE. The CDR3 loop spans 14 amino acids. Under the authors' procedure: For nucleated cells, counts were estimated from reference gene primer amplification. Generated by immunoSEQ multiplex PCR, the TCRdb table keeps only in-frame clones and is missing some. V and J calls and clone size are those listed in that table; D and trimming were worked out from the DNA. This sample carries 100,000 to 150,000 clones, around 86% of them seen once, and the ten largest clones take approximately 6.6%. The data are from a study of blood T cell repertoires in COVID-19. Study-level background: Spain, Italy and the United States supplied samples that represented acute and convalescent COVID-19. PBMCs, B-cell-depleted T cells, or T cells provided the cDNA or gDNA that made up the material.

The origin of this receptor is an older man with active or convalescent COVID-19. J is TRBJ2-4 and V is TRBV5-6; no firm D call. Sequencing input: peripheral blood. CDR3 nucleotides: TGTGCCAGCAGCCTGCAGGTAGAAAGAAACATTCAGTACTTC. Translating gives CASSLQVERNIQYF. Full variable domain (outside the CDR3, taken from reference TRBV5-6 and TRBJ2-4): DAGVTQSPTHLIKTRGQQVTLRCSPKSGHDTVSWYQQALGQGPQFIFQYYEEEERQRGNFPDRFSGHQFPNYSSELNVNALLLGDSALYLCASSLQVERNIQYFGAGTRLSVL.